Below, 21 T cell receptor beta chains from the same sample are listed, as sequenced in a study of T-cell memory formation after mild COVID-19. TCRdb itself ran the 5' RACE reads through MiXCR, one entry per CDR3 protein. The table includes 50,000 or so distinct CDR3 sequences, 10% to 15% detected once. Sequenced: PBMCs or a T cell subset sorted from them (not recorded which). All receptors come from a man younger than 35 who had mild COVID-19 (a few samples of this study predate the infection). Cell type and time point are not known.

CDR3 loop: CASSFIEGYTDTQYF. Here the CDR3 DNA reads TGTGCCAGCAGTTTCATAGAAGGATACACAGATACGCAGTATTTT. The chain uses TRBV27 and TRBJ2-3, with D unresolved. Trimming removed 3 bases at V and 2 bases at J, with 12 bases between. The CDR3 loop spans 15 amino acids. Germline CDR1 MNHEY, CDR2 SMNVEV (reference sequence).

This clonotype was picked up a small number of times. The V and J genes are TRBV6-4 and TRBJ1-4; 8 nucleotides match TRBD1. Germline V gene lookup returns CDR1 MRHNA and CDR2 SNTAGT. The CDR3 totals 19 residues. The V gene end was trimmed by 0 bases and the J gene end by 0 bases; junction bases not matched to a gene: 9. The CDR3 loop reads CASSDSWTGWSATNEKLFF. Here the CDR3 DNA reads TGTGCCAGCAGTGACTCTTGGACAGGGTGGTCCGCAACTAATGAAAAACTGTTTTTT.

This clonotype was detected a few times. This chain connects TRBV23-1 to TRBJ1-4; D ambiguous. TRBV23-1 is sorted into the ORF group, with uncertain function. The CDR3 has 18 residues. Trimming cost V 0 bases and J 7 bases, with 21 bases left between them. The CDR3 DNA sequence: TGCGCCAGCAGTCAATCAGGTCAGGAAATGAAGCTCTGTGAAAAACTGTTTTTT. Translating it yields CASSQSGQEMKLCEKLFF.

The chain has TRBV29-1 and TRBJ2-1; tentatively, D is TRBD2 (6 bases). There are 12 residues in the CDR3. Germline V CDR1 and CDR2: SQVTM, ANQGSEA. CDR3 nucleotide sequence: TGCAGGGGGGGAGAGAGCTACAATGAGCAGTTCTTC. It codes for CRGGESYNEQFF.

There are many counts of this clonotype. The CDR3 loop reads CASSVGGAALKSSYNEQFF. The CDR3, as DNA: TGTGCCAGCAGCGTAGGTGGGGCCGCCCTAAAAAGCTCCTACAATGAGCAGTTCTTC. The rearrangement links TRBV9 to TRBJ2-1; TRBD1 is a possible D gene (5 bases). Per the germline V gene, CDR1 is SGDLS and CDR2 is YYNGEE. V shed 0 bases and J shed 0 bases, with 19 bases lying between them. CDR3 length: 19 amino acids.

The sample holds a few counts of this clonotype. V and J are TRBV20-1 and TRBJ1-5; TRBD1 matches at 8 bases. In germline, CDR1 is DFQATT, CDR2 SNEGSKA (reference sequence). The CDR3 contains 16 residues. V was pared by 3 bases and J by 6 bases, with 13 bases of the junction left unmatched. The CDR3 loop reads CSASTGTGYLIQPQHF. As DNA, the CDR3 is TGCAGTGCTAGCACCGGGACAGGTTATCTTATTCAGCCCCAGCATTTT.

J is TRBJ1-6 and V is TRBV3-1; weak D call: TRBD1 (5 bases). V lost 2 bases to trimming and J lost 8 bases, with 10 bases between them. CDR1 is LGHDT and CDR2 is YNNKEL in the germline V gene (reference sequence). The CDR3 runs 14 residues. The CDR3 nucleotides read TGTGCCAGCAGCCAAAGGGGTGGAGATTCACCCCTCCACTTT. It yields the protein CASSQRGGDSPLHF.

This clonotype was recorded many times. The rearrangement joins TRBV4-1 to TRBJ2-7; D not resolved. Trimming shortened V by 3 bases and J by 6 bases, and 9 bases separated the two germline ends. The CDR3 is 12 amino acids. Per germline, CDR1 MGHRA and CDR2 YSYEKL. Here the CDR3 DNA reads TGCGCCAGCAGCCACCTTGGCCGCGAGCAGTACTTC. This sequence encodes CASSHLGREQYF.

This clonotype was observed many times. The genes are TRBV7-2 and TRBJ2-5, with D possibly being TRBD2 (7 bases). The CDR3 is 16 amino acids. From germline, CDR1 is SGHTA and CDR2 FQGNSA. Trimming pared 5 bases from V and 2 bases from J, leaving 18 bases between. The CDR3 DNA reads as TGTGCCAGCAGCCCCCCGGGGGGCGGGGGACAAGAGACCCAGTACTTC. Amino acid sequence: CASSPPGGGGQETQYF.

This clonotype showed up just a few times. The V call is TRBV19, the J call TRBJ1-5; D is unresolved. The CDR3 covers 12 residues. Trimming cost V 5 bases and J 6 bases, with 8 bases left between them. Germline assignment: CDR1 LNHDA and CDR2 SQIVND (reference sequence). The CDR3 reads CASSPQFQPQHF. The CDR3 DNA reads TGTGCCAGTAGTCCCCAGTTTCAGCCCCAGCATTTT.

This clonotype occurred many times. DNA of the CDR3: TGCGCCAGCAGACCCGGAGGGGCGGCTAGCACAGATACGCAGTATTTT. It specifies CASRPGGAASTDTQYF. The chain couples TRBV5-1 to TRBJ2-3; possible D gene TRBD2, 6 bases. The V end was cut by 5 bases, the J end by 0 bases, with 16 bases between. Germline V gives CDR1 SGHRS, CDR2 YFSETQ. This CDR3 region has 16 residues.

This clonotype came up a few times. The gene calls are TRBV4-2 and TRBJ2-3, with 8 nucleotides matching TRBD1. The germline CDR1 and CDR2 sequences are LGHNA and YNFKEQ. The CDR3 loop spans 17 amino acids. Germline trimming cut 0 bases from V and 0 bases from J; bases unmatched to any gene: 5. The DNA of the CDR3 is TGTGCCAGCAGCCAAGAAACCAGGGGGCAAAGCACAGATACGCAGTATTTT. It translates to CASSQETRGQSTDTQYF.

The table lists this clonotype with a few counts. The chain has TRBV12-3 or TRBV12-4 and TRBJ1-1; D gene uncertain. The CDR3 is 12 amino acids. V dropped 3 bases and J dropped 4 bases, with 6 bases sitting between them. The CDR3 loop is CASSFSGTEAFF. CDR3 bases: TGTGCCAGCAGTTTTAGTGGCACTGAAGCTTTCTTT.

The CDR3 reads CATSDRGKGDTQYF. As DNA, the CDR3 is TGTGCCACCTCCGACAGGGGGAAAGGGGATACGCAGTATTTT. The chain combines TRBV24-1 with TRBJ2-3; 9 bases are shared with TRBD1. This CDR3 is built from 14 residues. V lost 9 bases and J lost 6; bases outside the gene matches: 9. Germline lookup yields CDR1 KGHDR and CDR2 SFDVKD.

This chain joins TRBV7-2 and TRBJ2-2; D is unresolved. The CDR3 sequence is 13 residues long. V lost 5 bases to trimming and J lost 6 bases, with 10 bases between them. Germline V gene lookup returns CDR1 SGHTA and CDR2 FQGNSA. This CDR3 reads CASSLFTAGELFF. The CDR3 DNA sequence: TGTGCCAGCAGCCTATTTACCGCCGGGGAGCTGTTTTTT.

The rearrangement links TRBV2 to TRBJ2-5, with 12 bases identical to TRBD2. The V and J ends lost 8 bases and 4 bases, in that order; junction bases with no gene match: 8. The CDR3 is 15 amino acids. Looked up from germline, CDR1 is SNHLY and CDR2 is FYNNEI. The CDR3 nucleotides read TGTGCCAGCTTCCTAGCGGGGGGGCCGAGAGAGACCCAGTACTTC. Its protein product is CASFLAGGPRETQYF.

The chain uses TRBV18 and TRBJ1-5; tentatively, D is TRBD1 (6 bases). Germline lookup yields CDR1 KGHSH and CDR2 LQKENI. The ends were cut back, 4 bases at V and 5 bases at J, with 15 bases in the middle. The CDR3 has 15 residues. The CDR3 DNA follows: TGTGCCAGCTCACACGGCGGGAACAGGGATCAGCCCCAGCATTTT. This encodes CASSHGGNRDQPQHF.

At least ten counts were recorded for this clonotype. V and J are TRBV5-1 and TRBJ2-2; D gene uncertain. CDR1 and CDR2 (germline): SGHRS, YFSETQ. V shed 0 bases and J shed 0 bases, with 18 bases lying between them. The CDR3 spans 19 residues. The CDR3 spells CASSLAARVTIANTGELFF. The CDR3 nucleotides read TGCGCCAGCAGCTTGGCCGCTAGGGTAACCATCGCGAACACCGGGGAGCTGTTTTTT. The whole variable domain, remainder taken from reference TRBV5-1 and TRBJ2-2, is KAGVTQTPRYLIKTRGQQVTLSCSPISGHRSVSWYQQTPGQGLQFLFEYFSETQRNKGNFPGRFSGRQFSNSRSEMNVSTLELGDSALYLCASSLAARVTIANTGELFFGEGSRLTVL.

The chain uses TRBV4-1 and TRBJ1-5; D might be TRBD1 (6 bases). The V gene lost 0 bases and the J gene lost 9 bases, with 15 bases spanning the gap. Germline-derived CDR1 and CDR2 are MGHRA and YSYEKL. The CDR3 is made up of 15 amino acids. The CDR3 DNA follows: TGCGCCAGCAGCCAAGAGGACAGCGGGGCTCCGCCCCAGCATTTT. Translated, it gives CASSQEDSGAPPQHF.

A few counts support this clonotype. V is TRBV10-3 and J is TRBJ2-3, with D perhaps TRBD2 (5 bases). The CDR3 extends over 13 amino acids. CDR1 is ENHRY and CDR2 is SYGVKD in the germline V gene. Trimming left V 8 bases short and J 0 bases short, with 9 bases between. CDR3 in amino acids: CAILAPSTDTQYF. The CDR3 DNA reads TGTGCCATCCTAGCCCCGAGCACAGATACGCAGTATTTT.

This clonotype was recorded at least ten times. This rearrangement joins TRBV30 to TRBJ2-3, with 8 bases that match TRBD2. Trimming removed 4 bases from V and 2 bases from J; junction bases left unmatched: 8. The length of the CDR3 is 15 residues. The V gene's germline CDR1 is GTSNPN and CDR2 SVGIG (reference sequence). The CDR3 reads CAWTAGGGSTDTQYF. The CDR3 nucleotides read TGTGCCTGGACCGCGGGGGGCGGTTCCACAGATACGCAGTATTTT.